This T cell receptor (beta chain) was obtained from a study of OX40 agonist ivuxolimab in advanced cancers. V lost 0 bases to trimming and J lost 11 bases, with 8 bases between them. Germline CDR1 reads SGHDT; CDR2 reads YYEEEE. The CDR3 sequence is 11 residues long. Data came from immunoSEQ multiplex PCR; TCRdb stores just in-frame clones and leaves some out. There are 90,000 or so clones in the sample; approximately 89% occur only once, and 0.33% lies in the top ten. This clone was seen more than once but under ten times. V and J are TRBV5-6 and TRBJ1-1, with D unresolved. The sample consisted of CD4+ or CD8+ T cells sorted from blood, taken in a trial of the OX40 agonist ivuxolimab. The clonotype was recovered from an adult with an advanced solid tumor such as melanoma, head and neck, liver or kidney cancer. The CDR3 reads CASSLGAWAFF. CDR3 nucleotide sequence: TGTGCCAGCAGCTTGGGGGCTTGGGCTTTCTTT.